Following are 4 T cell receptor beta chains from one sample sequenced in a study of blood T cells in healthy people across ages. Combining a sample-barcoded 5' primer with a J-beta primer mix, a second PCR ran for about 6 to 11 cycles. One entry per CDR3 protein, called by TCRdb with MiXCR from the 5' RACE reads. The profile shows 900,000 to 950,000 distinct CDR3 sequences, almost 30% of them singletons. This same sample was also part of a study on T cells of mothers and their children.

The sample comprised blood. The receptors were sampled from a woman aged 40-49 years in good health.

This clonotype has more than one count but fewer than ten. The chain is built from TRBV5-1 and TRBJ2-3; 8 bases agree with TRBD2. Germline V CDR1 and CDR2: SGHRS, YFSETQ. The CDR3 covers 16 residues. The ends lost 3 bases at V and 4 bases at J; junction bases unmatched: 10. CDR3 region: CASSSVERGSPDTQYF. The CDR3 bases are TGCGCCAGCAGCTCGGTTGAGCGGGGGAGTCCAGATACGCAGTATTTT.

The chain has TRBV7-2 and TRBJ1-5; the D gene is possibly TRBD1 (6 bases). The V gene lost 5 bases and the J gene lost 3 bases, with 14 bases spanning the gap. This CDR3 comprises 15 residues. The V gene's germline CDR1 is SGHTA and CDR2 FQGNSA. The CDR3 region is CASSLTGTFNQPQHF. The CDR3 DNA reads TGTGCCAGCAGCCTAACAGGGACTTTCAATCAGCCCCAGCATTTT.

Of note for this clonotype: It may be a read error: a sequence one base away is much more abundant. This rearrangement joins TRBV4-2 to TRBJ2-7; D unresolved. This CDR3 spans 14 amino acids. Trimming shortened V by 0 bases and J by 3 bases, and 9 bases separated the two germline ends. Germline V gives CDR1 LGHNA, CDR2 YNFKEQ. The CDR3 bases are TGTGCCAGCAGCCAAGATGGGATTAGCTACGAGCAGTACTTC. It translates to CASSQDGISYEQYF.

The chain recombines TRBV5-5 with TRBJ1-4; D not resolved. Germline lookup yields CDR1 SGHKS and CDR2 YYEKEE (reference sequence). CDR3 length: 15 residues. The V end lost 0 bases, the J end lost 7 bases, and 13 bases lay between the germline ends. The CDR3 reads CASSLAVGTSEKLFF. CDR3 bases: TGTGCCAGCAGCTTGGCCGTTGGAACAAGTGAAAAACTGTTTTTT. Together with reference TRBV5-5 and TRBJ1-4, the CDR3 gives the full variable domain: DAGVTQSPTHLIKTRGQQVTLRCSPISGHKSVSWYQQVLGQGPQFIFQYYEKEERGRGNFPDRFSARQFPNYSSELNVNALLLGDSALYLCASSLAVGTSEKLFFGSGTQLSVL.